Each of the 12 T cell receptor beta chains below was sequenced from the same sample in a study of blood T cell repertoires in COVID-19. Libraries were prepared by immunoSEQ multiplex PCR; TCRdb keeps only in-frame clonotypes and omits some of them. The sample yields some 160,000 clones, about 86% seen once. Sequencing used peripheral blood. All receptors come from a woman in her 70s who had recovered from COVID-19.

CDR3 amino acids: CASSMGRQHNQPQHF. The CDR3 DNA reads as TGTGCCAGTAGTATGGGGAGGCAGCACAATCAGCCCCAGCATTTT. This rearrangement joins TRBV19 to TRBJ1-5; no clear D gene. This CDR3 comprises 15 residues. Trimming took 3 bases from V and 3 from J, leaving 12 bases between them. Germline-derived CDR1 and CDR2 are LNHDA and SQIVND (reference sequence).

The gene calls are TRBV7-3 and TRBJ2-6, with D possibly matching TRBD1 (6 bases). The CDR3 contains 17 residues. Per the germline V gene, CDR1 is SGHTA and CDR2 is FQGTGA. Trimming left V 1 base short and J 2 bases short, with 12 bases between. The CDR3 region has the DNA TGTGCCAGCAGCTTAATGGGGGCCAGACCTGGGGCCAACGTCCTGACTTTC. Amino acid sequence: CASSLMGARPGANVLTF.

The V gene is TRBV3-1 (or the pseudogene TRBV3-2), the J gene TRBJ2-2, with D tentatively TRBD2 (5 bases). The CDR3 totals 13 residues. Trimming cost V 3 bases and J 7 bases, with 9 bases left between them. Germline V gives CDR1 LGHDT, CDR2 YNNKEL (reference sequence). CDR3 nucleotides: TGTGCCAGCAGCCACTTCCGGGGCGGGGAGCTGTTTTTT. It encodes CASSHFRGGELFF.

J is TRBJ2-5 and V is TRBV7-8; 7 bases map to TRBD1. This CDR3 is built from 15 residues. Germline-derived CDR1 and CDR2 are SGHVS and FQNEAQ. V gave up 5 bases and J gave up 5 bases; unmatched junction bases: 11. CDR3 amino acids: CASSPLTGPRETQYF. The CDR3 DNA is TGTGCCAGCAGCCCACTGACAGGGCCCCGGGAGACCCAGTACTTC.

The chain employs TRBV5-1 and TRBJ1-1; no clear D. CDR3 size: 14 residues. CDR1 SGHRS and CDR2 YFSETQ come from the germline V gene. The ends were cut back, 0 bases at V and 1 base at J, with 7 bases in the middle. The CDR3 sequence: CASSLAPGNTEAFF. The CDR3 coding sequence is TGCGCCAGCAGCTTGGCTCCGGGGAACACTGAAGCTTTCTTT.

The chain has TRBV5-4 and TRBJ2-7, with D possibly TRBD2 on 6 matching bases. Germline-derived CDR1 and CDR2 are SGHNT and YYREEE (reference sequence). Trimming pared 1 base from V and 3 bases from J, leaving 20 bases between. The length of the CDR3 is 17 residues. The CDR3 region is CASSLSPVVAVHYEQYF. The CDR3 DNA follows: TGTGCCAGCAGCTTGTCCCCCGTGGTAGCGGTCCACTACGAGCAGTACTTC.

This clone was counted a single time. V is TRBV6-2 or TRBV6-3 and J is TRBJ1-3; 7 bases fit TRBD1. The germline V gene encodes CDR1 MNHEY and CDR2 SVGEGT. Losses at the gene ends were 0 bases for V and 0 bases for J; bases not matched to a gene: 5. The CDR3 is 17 amino acids. The chain's CDR3 is CASSYSGTAASGNTIYF. Written as DNA, the CDR3 is TGTGCCAGCAGTTACTCGGGGACAGCGGCCTCTGGAAACACCATATATTTT.

There are a few counts of this clone. The chain carries TRBV5-1 and TRBJ2-5; possibly TRBD1 for D (6 bases). The CDR3 is 14 amino acids. Germline values: CDR1 SGHRS, CDR2 YFSETQ. Trimming removed 6 bases at V and 3 bases at J, with 15 bases between. The CDR3 region is CASTRGGGEETQYF. CDR3 DNA: TGCGCCAGCACCAGGGGTGGGGGAGAAGAGACCCAGTACTTC.

The rearrangement joins TRBV18 to TRBJ2-3, with 11 bases identical to TRBD2. The CDR3 runs to 18 residues. V was pared by 6 bases and J by 0 bases, with 11 bases of the junction left unmatched. From germline, CDR1 is KGHSH and CDR2 LQKENI. This chain's CDR3 is CASSATSGAPRSTDTQYF. CDR3 nucleotides: TGTGCCAGCTCGGCGACTAGCGGGGCCCCTCGGAGCACAGATACGCAGTATTTT.

The chain joins TRBV25-1 to TRBJ1-1; perhaps TRBD1 as D (6 bases). V was pared by 2 bases and J by 8 bases, with 9 bases between. CDR1 and CDR2 (germline): MGHDK, SYGVNS. The CDR3 is 12 residues long. CDR3 loop: CASSERGHEAFF. The CDR3 DNA sequence: TGTGCCAGCAGTGAACGGGGACACGAAGCTTTCTTT.

In nucleotides, the CDR3 is TGTGCCAGCAGCCCCGGGTGGCGGGACCCCAAAGCGGGGACCCAGTACTTC. As protein: CASSPGWRDPKAGTQYF. The J gene is TRBJ2-5, the V gene TRBV11-3, with a tentative D call TRBD2 (6 bases). Germline V gene sequence: CDR1 SGHNT, CDR2 YENEEA. Deletions cut 5 bases from V and 7 bases from J, with 26 bases between. This CDR3 has 17 residues.

The chain joins TRBV11-3 to TRBJ1-1; D might be TRBD1 (6 bases). V was pared by 3 bases and J by 4 bases, with 12 bases between. The CDR3 is 14 residues long. Germline V CDR1 and CDR2: SGHNT, YENEEA. The CDR3 protein is CASSFSGGLTEAFF. The CDR3 region has the DNA TGTGCCAGCAGCTTTTCCGGGGGGCTCACTGAAGCTTTCTTT.